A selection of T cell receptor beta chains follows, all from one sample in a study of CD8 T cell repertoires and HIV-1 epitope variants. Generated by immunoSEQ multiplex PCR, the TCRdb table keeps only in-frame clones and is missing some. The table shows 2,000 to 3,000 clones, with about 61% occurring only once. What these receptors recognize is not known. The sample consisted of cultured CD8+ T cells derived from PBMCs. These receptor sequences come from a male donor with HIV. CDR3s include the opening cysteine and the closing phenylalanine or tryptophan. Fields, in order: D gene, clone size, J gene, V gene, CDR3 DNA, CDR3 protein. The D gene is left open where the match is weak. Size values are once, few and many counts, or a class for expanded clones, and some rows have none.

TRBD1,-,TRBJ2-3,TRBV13,TGTGCCAGCAGCTTAAGGGACAGGGCCACAGATACGCAGTATTTT,CASSLRDRATDTQYF
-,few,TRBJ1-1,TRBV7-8,TGTGCCAGCAGCCCCGGCCTCGGTGGAGTAGGTGAAGCTTTCTTT,CASSPGLGGVGEAFF
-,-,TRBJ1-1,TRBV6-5,TGTGCCAGCAGTTACGGGGGAACTGAAGCTTTCTTT,CASSYGGTEAFF
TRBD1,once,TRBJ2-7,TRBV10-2,TGCGCCAGCAGTGAAAGTGGGACAGGGTTATACGAGCAGTACTTC,CASSESGTGLYEQYF
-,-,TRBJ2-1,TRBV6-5,TGTGCCAGCAGTTTAGGAGGGGGGGGGCAGTTCTTC,CASSLGGGGQFF
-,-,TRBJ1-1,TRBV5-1,TGCGCCAGCAGCCTCGACGGATACAACACTGAAGCTTTCTTT,CASSLDGYNTEAFF
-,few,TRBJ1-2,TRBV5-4,TGTGCCAGCAGCCAGACACTTAACTATGGCTACACCTTC,CASSQTLNYGYTF
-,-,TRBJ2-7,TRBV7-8,TGTGCCAGCAGCTCTGAGGTCACCGAGGAGCAGTACTTC,CASSSEVTEEQYF
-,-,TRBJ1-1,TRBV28,TGTGCCAGCGGTGGGGAGTGGGCAGGAACTGAAGCTTTCTTT,CASGGEWAGTEAFF
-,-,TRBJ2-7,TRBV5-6,TGTGCCAGCAGCAGCGACAGGAGTTACGAGCAGTACTTC,CASSSDRSYEQYF
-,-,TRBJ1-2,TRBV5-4,TGTGCCAGCAGCCCTGGGGCCGATAACTATGGCTACACCTTC,CASSPGADNYGYTF
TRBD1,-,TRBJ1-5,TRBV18,TGTGCCAGCTCAGCGTCGGGACAGGGGGCCCAGCCCCAGCATTTT,CASSASGQGAQPQHF
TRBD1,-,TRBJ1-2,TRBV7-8,TGTGCCAGCAGTTCCGGGACAGGGGGCTACACCTTC,CASSSGTGGYTF
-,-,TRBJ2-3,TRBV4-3,TGCGCCAGCAGCCAAGACGATGGCGGAACAGATACGCAGTATTTT,CASSQDDGGTDTQYF
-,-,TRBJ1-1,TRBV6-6,TGTGCCAGCAGTTACGGGCTAGGCGGGGTCGAAGCTTTCTTT,CASSYGLGGVEAFF
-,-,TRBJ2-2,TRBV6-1,TGTGCCAGCAGTGAAGCGCAATACGGGGAGCTGTTTTTT,CASSEAQYGELFF
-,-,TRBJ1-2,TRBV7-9,TGTGCCAGCAGCTTAGCGCAGGGTGGGGGAGTCTATGGCTACACCTTC,CASSLAQGGGVYGYTF
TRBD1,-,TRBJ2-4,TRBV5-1,TGCGCCAGCAGCCAGGACAGGGGGCCTGGAAACATTCAGTACTTC,CASSQDRGPGNIQYF
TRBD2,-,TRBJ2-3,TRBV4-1,TGCGCCAGCAGCCAAGATCCTAGCGGTGCCCAAGCAGATACGCAGTATTTT,CASSQDPSGAQADTQYF
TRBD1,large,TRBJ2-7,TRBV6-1,TGTGCCAGCAGACAGGGGGCTTCCTCCTACGAGCAGTACTTC,CASRQGASSYEQYF
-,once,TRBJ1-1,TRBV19,TGTGCCAGTAGTATAGATCTAGACACTGAAGCTTTCTTT,CASSIDLDTEAFF
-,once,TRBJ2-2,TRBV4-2,TGTGCCAGCAGCCAAGAGAGGAGCAGGGTCAACACCGGGGAGCTGTTTTTT,CASSQERSRVNTGELFF
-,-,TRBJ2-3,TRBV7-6,TGTGCCAGCAGCTTAGCGGAGGCTACAGATACGCAGTATTTT,CASSLAEATDTQYF
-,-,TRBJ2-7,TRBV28,TGTGCCAGCAAGAGCAGCTTGTGGAGGGGGAGTTTCGACGAGCAGTACTTC,CASKSSLWRGSFDEQYF
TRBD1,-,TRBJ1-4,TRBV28,TGTGCCAGCAGAACCGGGACAGGGACTAATGAAAAACTGTTTTTT,CASRTGTGTNEKLFF
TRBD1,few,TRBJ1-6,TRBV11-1,TGTGCCAGCAGCTCGGACAGGGGGAGCTCCTATAATTCACCCCTCCACTTT,CASSSDRGSSYNSPLHF
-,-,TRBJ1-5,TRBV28,TGTGCCAGCAGTTTGGGGGCGGAGGGACCTAGCAATCAGCCCCAGCATTTT,CASSLGAEGPSNQPQHF
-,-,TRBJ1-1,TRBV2,TGTGCCAGCGCAGCGGGGGGGAACACTGAAGCTTTCTTT,CASAAGGNTEAFF
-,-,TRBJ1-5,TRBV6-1,TGTGCCAGCATCGTAGGGCAGGACGGTCAGCCCCAGCATTTT,CASIVGQDGQPQHF
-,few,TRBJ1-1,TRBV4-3,TGCGCCAGCAGCCAAGGAGGAAGGAACACTGAAGCTTTCTTT,CASSQGGRNTEAFF
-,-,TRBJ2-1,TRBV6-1,TGTGCCAGCAGCCCGTACAATGAGCAGTTCTTC,CASSPYNEQFF
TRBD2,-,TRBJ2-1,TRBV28,TGTGCCAGCAGTTTATCGCGGGGGGCTATGGAGCAGTTCTTC,CASSLSRGAMEQFF
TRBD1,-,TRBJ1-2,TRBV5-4,TGTGCCAGCAGCGGGGGAGGGGGCACTAACTATGGCTACACCTTC,CASSGGGGTNYGYTF
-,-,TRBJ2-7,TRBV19,TGTGCCAGTAGGGACCCTGGCGCCTACGAGCAGTACTTC,CASRDPGAYEQYF
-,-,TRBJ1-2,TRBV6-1,TGTGCCAGCAGTGATGCCTCTGGCTATGGCTACACCTTC,CASSDASGYGYTF
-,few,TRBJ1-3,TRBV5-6,TGTGCCAGCAGCTTGCCCCCTGGAAACACCATATATTTT,CASSLPPGNTIYF
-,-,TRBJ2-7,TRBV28,TGTGCCAGCAGTTTGGGGACTCCCGCCTACGAGCAGTACTTC,CASSLGTPAYEQYF
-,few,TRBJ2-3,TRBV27,TGTGCCAGCAGTTACGGCGGGCAGCCCCCGAAGAGCACAGATACGCAGTATTTT,CASSYGGQPPKSTDTQYF
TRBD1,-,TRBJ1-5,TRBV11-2,TGTGCCAGCAGCCCCCGACAGGGGGATAATCAGCCCCAGCATTTT,CASSPRQGDNQPQHF
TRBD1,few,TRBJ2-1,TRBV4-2,TGTGCCAGCAGCCAAGAGGACAGGGGATATGAGCAGTTCTTC,CASSQEDRGYEQFF
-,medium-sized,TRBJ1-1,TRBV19,TGTGCCAGTAGTATTGGCGGGGCAGCCCTTGAAGCTTTCTTT,CASSIGGAALEAFF
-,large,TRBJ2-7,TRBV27,TGTGCCAGCAGTTTATCGGTTGGGACGTACTCCTACGAGCAGTACTTC,CASSLSVGTYSYEQYF
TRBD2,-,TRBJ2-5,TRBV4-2,TGTGCCAGCAGCGCGGGAGAGGACCAAGAGACCCAGTACTTC,CASSAGEDQETQYF
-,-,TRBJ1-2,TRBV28,TGTGCCAGCAGTTTCTACGCAGGGGATGGCTACACCTTC,CASSFYAGDGYTF
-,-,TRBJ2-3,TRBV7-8,TGTGCCAGCAGAGGCAGGGCTGGCACAGATACGCAGTATTTT,CASRGRAGTDTQYF
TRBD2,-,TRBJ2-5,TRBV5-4,TGTGCCAGCAGCCAAGGCGGAGCGGGGGAAGAGACCCAGTACTTC,CASSQGGAGEETQYF
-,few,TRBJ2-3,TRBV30,TGTGCCTGGAGTGGTGAGGTTGTTGGCGATACGCAGTATTTT,CAWSGEVVGDTQYF
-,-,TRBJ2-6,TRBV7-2,TGTGCCAGCAGCCTCCAGGCTGGGGCCAACGTCCTGACTTTC,CASSLQAGANVLTF
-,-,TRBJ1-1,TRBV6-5,TGTGCCAGCAGTTCAGGGGCGTCTGAAGCTTTCTTT,CASSSGASEAFF
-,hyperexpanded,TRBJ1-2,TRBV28,TGTGCCAGCGGCTTATATCCCTTGGACCTTAACTATGGCTACACCTTC,CASGLYPLDLNYGYTF
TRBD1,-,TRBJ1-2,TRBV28,TGTGCCAGCACCCCCGGGGACAGGGGACCCTACGGCTATGGCTACACCTTC,CASTPGDRGPYGYGYTF
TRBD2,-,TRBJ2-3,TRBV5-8,TGTGCCAGCAGCCCTACTAGCGGGGTCGCCACAGATACGCAGTATTTT,CASSPTSGVATDTQYF
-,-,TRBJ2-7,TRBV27,TGTGCCAGCAGGAACTGGGACTCCTACGAGCAGTACTTC,CASRNWDSYEQYF
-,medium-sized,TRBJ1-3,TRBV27,TGTGCCAGCAGTGCGGACGGATACTCTGGAAACACCATATATTTT,CASSADGYSGNTIYF
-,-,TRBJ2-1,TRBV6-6,TGTGCCAGCAGTTTAGGAGGGGGGGGGCAGTTCTTC,CASSLGGGGQFF
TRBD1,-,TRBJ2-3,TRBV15,TGTGCCACCAGCAGAGAGGACAGGAGCACAGATACGCAGTATTTT,CATSREDRSTDTQYF